The source of this TCR beta chain is a study of monozygotic twins with inflammatory bowel disease. Each donor supplied around 2.5 ml of blood. TCRdb reworked the 5' RACE reads into one entry per CDR3 protein, no DNA. In all, the sample yields around 99,000 distinct CDR3 sequences. Germline lookup yields CDR1 SGHRS and CDR2 YFSETQ. There are 15 residues in the CDR3. The TCR comes from a human donor with ulcerative colitis or Crohn's disease, or a healthy co-twin of an affected twin (not recorded which). The chain combines TRBV5-1 with TRBJ2-1; the D call of TRBD1 rests on TCRdb alone, since no DNA is present to check it. The specimen sequenced was blood. The CDR3 sequence is CASSHTSDRDNEQFF.